The present T cell receptor beta chain was sequenced within a study of T cell changes during pregnancy in multiple sclerosis. Some clones are missing from TCRdb's copy, which holds only in-frame ones; the method was immunoSEQ multiplex PCR. The repertoire holds some 67,000 clones, with around 92% as singletons. Specimen: peripheral blood, collected in the first trimester of pregnancy. The sequence was collected from a female donor with multiple sclerosis, enrolled in a pregnancy study.

CDR3: CASSSGGTYEQYF. For the CDR3, the DNA is TGTGCCAGCAGCTCCGGGGGGACCTACGAGCAGTACTTC. The chain recombines TRBV5-8 with TRBJ2-5; TRBD2 matches at 7 bases. The assigned J gene may be wrong: the sequence end matches TRBJ2-7 better. The germline V gene encodes CDR1 SGHTS and CDR2 YDEGEE. The CDR3 covers 13 residues.